This TCR beta chain derives from a study of Graves' ophthalmopathy and Graves' hyperthyroidism. The study's findings and limits: Blood shared most expanded thyroid clonotypes above 0.001 frequency.

The CDR3 consists of 15 residues. V shed 2 bases and J 5 bases; nucleotides not matched to a gene: 8. Germline V gene sequence: CDR1 SNHLY, CDR2 FYNNEI. RNA transcripts served as template for amplifying TCR beta CDR3 sequences. In the first round, RT-PCR was carried out with HTBI primers, and a multiplex PCR formed the second round. TCRdb independently ran MiXCR on the multiplex PCR reads; one entry per CDR3 protein. This sample carries over 500,000 distinct CDR3 sequences, about 24% of them seen once, and the ten largest clones take roughly 7.4%. A note on this clonotype: Its antigen is unknown.

Sequenced sample: peripheral blood. The receptor was isolated from a woman in her late teens or twenties with stable Graves' hyperthyroidism. Some clones in this sample may be carry-over from other donors' samples. This chain links TRBV2 with TRBJ2-5; the match to TRBD2 covers 7 bases. The CDR3 DNA follows: TGTGCCAGCAGTGAACGCGGGGGAGCATGGGAGACCCAGTACTTC. Residues: CASSERGGAWETQYF.